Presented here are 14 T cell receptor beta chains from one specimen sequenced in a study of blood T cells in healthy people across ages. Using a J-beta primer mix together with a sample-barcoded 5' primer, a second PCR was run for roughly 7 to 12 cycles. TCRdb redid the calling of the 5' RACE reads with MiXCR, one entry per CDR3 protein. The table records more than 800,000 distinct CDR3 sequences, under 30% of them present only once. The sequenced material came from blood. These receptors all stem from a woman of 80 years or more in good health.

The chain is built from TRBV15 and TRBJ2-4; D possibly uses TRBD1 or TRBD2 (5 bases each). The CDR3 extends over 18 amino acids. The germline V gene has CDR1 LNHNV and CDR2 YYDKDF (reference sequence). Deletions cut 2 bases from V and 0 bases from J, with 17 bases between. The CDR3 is CATSRKSPGPLAKNIQYF. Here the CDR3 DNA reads TGTGCCACCAGCAGAAAATCCCCGGGACCTCTAGCCAAAAACATTCAGTACTTC.

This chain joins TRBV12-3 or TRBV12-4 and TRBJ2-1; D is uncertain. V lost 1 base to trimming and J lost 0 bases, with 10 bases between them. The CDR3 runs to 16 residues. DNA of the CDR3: TGTGCCAGCAGTTTAGGTCTATCGAGCTCCTACAATGAGCAGTTCTTC. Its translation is CASSLGLSSSYNEQFF.

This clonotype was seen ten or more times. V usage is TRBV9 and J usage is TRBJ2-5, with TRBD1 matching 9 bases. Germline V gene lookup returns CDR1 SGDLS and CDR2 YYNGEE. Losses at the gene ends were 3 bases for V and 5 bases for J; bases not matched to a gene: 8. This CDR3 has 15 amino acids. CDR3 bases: TGTGCCAGCAGCGATCGGACAGGGGCTGGGGAGACCCAGTACTTC. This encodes CASSDRTGAGETQYF. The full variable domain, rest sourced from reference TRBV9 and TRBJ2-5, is DSGVTQTPKHLITATGQRVTLRCSPRSGDLSVYWYQQSLDQGLQFLIQYYNGEERAKGNILERFSAQQFPDLHSELNLSSLELGDSALYFCASSDRTGAGETQYFGPGTRLLVL.

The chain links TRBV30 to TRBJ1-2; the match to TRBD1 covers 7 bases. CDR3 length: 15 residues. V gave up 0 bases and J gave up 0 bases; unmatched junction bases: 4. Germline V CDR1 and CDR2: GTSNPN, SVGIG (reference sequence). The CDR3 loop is CAWSVQTGSNYGYTF. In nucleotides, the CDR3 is TGTGCCTGGAGTGTACAGACAGGGTCTAACTATGGCTACACCTTC.

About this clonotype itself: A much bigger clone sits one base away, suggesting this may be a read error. CDR3 in amino acids: CASIHMTGQGGNEQFF. Here the CDR3 DNA reads TGTGCCAGCATCCACATGACGGGACAGGGAGGGAATGAGCAGTTCTTC. The rearrangement links TRBV7-9 to TRBJ2-1; TRBD1 matches at 9 bases. V lost 7 bases to trimming and J lost 7 bases; unmatched junction nucleotides: 14. The CDR3 runs to 16 residues. The germline V gene encodes CDR1 SEHNR and CDR2 FQNEAQ (reference sequence).

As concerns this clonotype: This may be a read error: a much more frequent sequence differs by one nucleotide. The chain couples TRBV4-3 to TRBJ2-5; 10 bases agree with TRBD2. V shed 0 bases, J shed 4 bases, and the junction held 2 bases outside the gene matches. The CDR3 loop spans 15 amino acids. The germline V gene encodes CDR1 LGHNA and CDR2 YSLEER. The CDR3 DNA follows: TGCGCCAGCAGCCAAGATCTAGCGGGGGCAGAGACCCAGTACTTC. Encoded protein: CASSQDLAGAETQYF.

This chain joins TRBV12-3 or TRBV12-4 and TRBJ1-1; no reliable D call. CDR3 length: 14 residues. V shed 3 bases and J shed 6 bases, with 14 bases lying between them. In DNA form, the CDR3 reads TGTGCCAGCAGTTTCCCCGCCCTTAGGCCTGAAGCTTTCTTT. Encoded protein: CASSFPALRPEAFF.

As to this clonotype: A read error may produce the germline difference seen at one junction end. The CDR3 DNA follows: TGTGCCGGCTCACCCGGGACTAGCAGGGAGACCCAGTACTTC. Amino acids: CAGSPGTSRETQYF. The chain recombines TRBV18 with TRBJ2-5, with 9 positions matching TRBD2. Germline V gives CDR1 KGHSH, CDR2 LQKENI. This CDR3 is built from 14 residues.

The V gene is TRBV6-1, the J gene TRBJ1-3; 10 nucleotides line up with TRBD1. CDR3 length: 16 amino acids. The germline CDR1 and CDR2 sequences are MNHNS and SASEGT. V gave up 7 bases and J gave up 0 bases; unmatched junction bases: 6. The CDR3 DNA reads TGTGCCAGCAAGGGACAGGGGATGCCCTCTGGAAACACCATATATTTT. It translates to CASKGQGMPSGNTIYF.

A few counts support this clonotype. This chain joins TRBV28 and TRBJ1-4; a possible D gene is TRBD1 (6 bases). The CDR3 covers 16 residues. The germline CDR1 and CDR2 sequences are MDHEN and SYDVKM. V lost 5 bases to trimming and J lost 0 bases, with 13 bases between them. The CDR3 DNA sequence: TGTGCCAGCAGTCCCAGGCAGGGGTCAACTAATGAAAAACTGTTTTTT. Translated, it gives CASSPRQGSTNEKLFF.

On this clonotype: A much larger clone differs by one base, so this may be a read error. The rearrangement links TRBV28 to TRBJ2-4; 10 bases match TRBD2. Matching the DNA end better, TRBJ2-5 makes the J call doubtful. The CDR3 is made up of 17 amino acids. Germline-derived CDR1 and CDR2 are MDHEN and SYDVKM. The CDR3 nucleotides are TGTGCCAGCAGTTTAGCTAGCGGGGGCCCCAAACAAGGGACCCAGTACTTC. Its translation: CASSLASGGPKQGTQYF.

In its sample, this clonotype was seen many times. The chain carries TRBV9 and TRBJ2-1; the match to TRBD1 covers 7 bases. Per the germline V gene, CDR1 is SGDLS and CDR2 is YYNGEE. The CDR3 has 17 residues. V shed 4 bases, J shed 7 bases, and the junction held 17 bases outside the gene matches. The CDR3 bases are TGTGCCAGCAGCACGAGGGCCGGACAGGCGCTAGGGAATGAGCAGTTCTTC. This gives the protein CASSTRAGQALGNEQFF.

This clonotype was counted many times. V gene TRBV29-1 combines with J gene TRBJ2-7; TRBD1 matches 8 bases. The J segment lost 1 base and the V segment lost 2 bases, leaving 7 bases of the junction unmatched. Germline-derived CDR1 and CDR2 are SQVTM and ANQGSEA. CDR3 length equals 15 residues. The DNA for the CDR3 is TGCAGCGTTGAACCCGGACAGGGATATTCCTACGAGCAGTACTTC. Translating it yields CSVEPGQGYSYEQYF.

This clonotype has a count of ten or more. The CDR3 sequence: CASSYGVEQYF. The CDR3 DNA sequence: TGTGCCAGCAGTTACGGGGTCGAGCAGTACTTC. The chain carries TRBV6-2 or TRBV6-3 and TRBJ2-7, with unresolved D. Germline lookup yields CDR1 MNHEY and CDR2 SVGEGT. This CDR3 has 11 residues. Trimming took 2 bases from V and 6 from J, leaving 5 bases between them.